One sample yielded the 15 T cell receptor beta chains listed below, sequenced in a study of shared clonotypes between healthy human individuals. Libraries were prepared by immunoSEQ multiplex PCR; TCRdb keeps only in-frame clonotypes and omits some of them. The sample records approximately 620,000 clones, less than 98% being singletons. Sequenced material: naive CD4+ T cells sorted from blood. The subset: CD45RA+ positively selected. These receptors were obtained from a woman aged 25-40 years in good health.

The chain is built from TRBV18 and TRBJ1-1; D possibly corresponds to TRBD1 (5 bases). Germline CDR1 and CDR2: KGHSH and LQKENI. V was clipped by 5 bases and J by 1 base, with 8 bases between them. This CDR3 region has 13 residues. This CDR3 reads CASSSGQNTEAFF. As DNA, the CDR3 is TGTGCCAGCTCATCCGGACAGAACACTGAAGCTTTCTTT.

The chain couples TRBV19 to TRBJ2-5, with TRBD2 as a possible D gene (6 bases). The V gene lost 10 bases and the J gene lost 1 base, with 19 bases spanning the gap. The germline CDR1 and CDR2 sequences are LNHDA and SQIVND (reference sequence). The CDR3 runs 15 residues. CDR3 loop: CATREGGRVQETQYF. CDR3 coding DNA: TGTGCCACCCGCGAAGGAGGGCGGGTCCAAGAGACCCAGTACTTC.

The chain has TRBV28 and TRBJ2-7; D is possibly TRBD2 (6 bases). Trimming removed 6 bases at V and 0 bases at J, with 12 bases between. The germline V gene has CDR1 MDHEN and CDR2 SYDVKM. This CDR3 has 14 amino acids. The CDR3 nucleotides read TGTGCCAGCAGGACTACGGGACTCTCCTACGAGCAGTACTTC. Translation: CASRTTGLSYEQYF.

The chain employs TRBV19 and TRBJ1-4, with D perhaps matching TRBD1 (5 bases). Between the trimmed V and J ends, which lost 6 bases and 8 bases, there was a span of 22 bases. In germline, CDR1 is LNHDA, CDR2 SQIVND (reference sequence). The CDR3 loop spans 16 amino acids. The chain's CDR3 is CASSPHSGGGSEKLFF. DNA for the CDR3: TGTGCCAGTAGCCCCCATTCTGGGGGGGGAAGCGAAAAACTGTTTTTT.

The chain joins TRBV5-1 to TRBJ2-2; the D is unclear. Trimming left V 4 bases short and J 6 bases short, with 10 bases between. In germline, CDR1 is SGHRS, CDR2 YFSETQ. This CDR3 comprises 13 residues. The CDR3 spells CASSSRSAGELFF. CDR3 nucleotides: TGCGCCAGCAGCAGCAGATCTGCCGGGGAGCTGTTTTTT.

This chain links TRBV28 with TRBJ1-5; D not resolved. The CDR3 is 14 residues long. Germline V gene data show CDR1 as MDHEN and CDR2 as SYDVKM. Trimming stripped 5 bases from V and 2 bases from J, with 10 bases between. This CDR3 reads CASSPFLGNQPQHF. As DNA, the CDR3 is TGTGCCAGCAGTCCTTTTTTGGGCAATCAGCCCCAGCATTTT.

The chain combines TRBV19 with TRBJ1-5; the match to TRBD1 covers 7 bases. The CDR3 spans 15 residues. The trim removed 6 bases at V and 5 bases at J, leaving 10 bases unmatched. Germline CDR1 LNHDA, CDR2 SQIVND (reference sequence). In DNA form, the CDR3 reads TGTGCCAGTAGCACCTTGACAGGGCATGATCAGCCCCAGCATTTT. Protein product: CASSTLTGHDQPQHF.

The rearrangement uses TRBV4-1 and TRBJ1-2; unclear D gene. Germline V gene data show CDR1 as MGHRA and CDR2 as YSYEKL. CDR3 size: 16 residues. V was pared by 2 bases and J by 8 bases, with 21 bases between. CDR3 residues: CASSQPLEGHKAGYTF. In nucleotides, the CDR3 is TGCGCCAGCAGCCAACCCCTGGAGGGCCATAAAGCCGGCTACACCTTC.

The J gene is TRBJ2-7, the V gene TRBV28; TRBD2 aligns across 13 bases. The CDR3 has 14 amino acids. The germline V gene has CDR1 MDHEN and CDR2 SYDVKM. The CDR3 protein is CASGGLAGFPPLGV. The CDR3 DNA is TGTGCCAGCGGGGGACTAGCGGGGTTCCCACCCTTGGGGGTC.

Here the CDR3 reads CASAPGGRGPYEQYF. The CDR3 region has the DNA TGTGCCAGCGCCCCAGGAGGGCGGGGGCCCTACGAGCAGTACTTC. This chain uses TRBV6-5 with TRBJ2-5; tentatively, D is TRBD2 (7 bases). TRBJ2-7 matches the DNA end more closely, so the J call is doubtful. The CDR3 extends over 15 amino acids. Germline V gene data show CDR1 as MNHEY and CDR2 as SVGAGI.

The chain joins TRBV28 to TRBJ2-1; D not resolved. Trimming stripped 3 bases from V and 0 bases from J, with 15 bases between. CDR3 length: 17 residues. Germline V gene lookup returns CDR1 MDHEN and CDR2 SYDVKM. The CDR3 DNA follows: TGTGCCAGCAGTTTTGGCCTGGGTAGGAGCTCCTACAATGAGCAGTTCTTC. Translating gives CASSFGLGRSSYNEQFF. Full variable domain (missing parts from reference TRBV28 and TRBJ2-1): DVKVTQSSRYLVKRTGEKVFLECVQDMDHENMFWYRQDPGLGLRLIYFSYDVKMKEKGDIPEGYSVSREKKERFSLILESASTNQTSMYLCASSFGLGRSSYNEQFFGPGTRLTVL.

The rearrangement links TRBV2 to TRBJ2-6; D is undetermined. The CDR3 totals 15 residues. V lost 6 bases, J lost 2 bases, and 11 bases lay in between. Germline loops: CDR1 SNHLY, CDR2 FYNNEI. The CDR3 coding sequence is TGTGCCAGCAGAACCCAAGAAACTGGGGCCAACGTCCTGACTTTC. Encoded protein: CASRTQETGANVLTF.

The V and J genes are TRBV5-1 and TRBJ2-1; perhaps TRBD2 as D (6 bases). V was trimmed by 7 bases and J by 8 bases, leaving 13 bases between them. CDR3 length: 12 residues. Germline lookup yields CDR1 SGHRS and CDR2 YFSETQ. The CDR3 region has the DNA TGCGCCAGCTTTAACGGGGGTCATGAGCAGTTCTTC. It encodes CASFNGGHEQFF. The complete variable domain, with remaining parts taken from reference TRBV5-1 and TRBJ2-1, reads KAGVTQTPRYLIKTRGQQVTLSCSPISGHRSVSWYQQTPGQGLQFLFEYFSETQRNKGNFPGRFSGRQFSNSRSEMNVSTLELGDSALYLCASFNGGHEQFFGPGTRLTVL.

This clone was picked up one time. The genes are TRBV2 and TRBJ2-2; D is possibly TRBD1 (6 bases). Per germline, CDR1 SNHLY and CDR2 FYNNEI. V lost 7 bases, J lost 7 bases, and 13 bases lay in between. CDR3 size: 13 residues. CDR3 coding DNA: TGTGCCAGCACAAGGGGGATAGACGGGGAGCTGTTTTTT. It translates to CASTRGIDGELFF. The full variable domain, rest sourced from reference TRBV2 and TRBJ2-2, is EPEVTQTPSHQVTQMGQEVILRCVPISNHLYFYWYRQILGQKVEFLVSFYNNEISEKSEIFDDQFSVERPDGSNFTLKIRSTKLEDSAMYFCASTRGIDGELFFGEGSRLTVL.

The chain employs TRBV19 and TRBJ1-1; 8 bases match TRBD1. The CDR3 has 16 residues. The V gene end was trimmed by 7 bases and the J gene end by 3 bases; junction bases not matched to a gene: 13. Germline V gene sequence: CDR1 LNHDA, CDR2 SQIVND (reference sequence). CDR3 amino acids: CASTRPGGPSYTEAFF. CDR3 coding DNA: TGTGCCAGTACTCGGCCAGGGGGCCCCTCGTACACTGAAGCTTTCTTT.